A selection of T cell receptor beta chains follows, all from one sample in a study of vaccination effects on CD4 cells after COVID-19. This table comes from immunoSEQ multiplex PCR, and its TCRdb copy is limited to in-frame clones, with some not included. The data contain fewer than 55,000 clones, 79% of them singletons. No antigen has been identified for these receptors. Specimen: CD4+ T cells from PBMCs cultured with HCoV-OC43 spike peptides, collected before COVID-19 vaccination. Receptors originate from a human donor who received a COVID-19 vaccine. Both conserved end residues are part of each CDR3. The order of the fields is D gene, J gene, CDR3 length, V gene, CDR3 protein. A D gene is named only where the DNA matches it firmly.

d_gene: TRBD2; j_gene: TRBJ2-5; len: 16; v_gene: TRBV5-1; CDR3aa: CASSPGTSGAQETQYF
d_gene: -; j_gene: TRBJ2-1; len: 13; v_gene: TRBV3-1/TRBV3-2; CDR3aa: CASSQGNIVQQFF
d_gene: -; j_gene: TRBJ2-2; len: 11; v_gene: TRBV20-1; CDR3aa: CSARDTGELFF
d_gene: -; j_gene: TRBJ2-3; len: 17; v_gene: TRBV5-1; CDR3aa: CASTRGPEDGGTDTQYF
d_gene: TRBD1; j_gene: TRBJ1-2; len: 14; v_gene: TRBV4-3; CDR3aa: CASSRTGGGYGYTF
d_gene: -; j_gene: TRBJ2-6; len: 16; v_gene: TRBV11-2; CDR3aa: CASSLSWGPGANVLTF
d_gene: -; j_gene: TRBJ1-1; len: 14; v_gene: TRBV5-8; CDR3aa: CASPGLGFVAEAFF
d_gene: TRBD1; j_gene: TRBJ1-1; len: 13; v_gene: TRBV7-3; CDR3aa: CASSRDRNTEAFF
d_gene: -; j_gene: TRBJ2-3; len: 16; v_gene: TRBV28; CDR3aa: CASRPRTLGGTDTQYF
d_gene: TRBD1; j_gene: TRBJ2-5; len: 14; v_gene: TRBV2; CDR3aa: CASRHRGGQETQYF
d_gene: -; j_gene: TRBJ1-1; len: 12; v_gene: TRBV12-3/TRBV12-4; CDR3aa: CASSNPYTEAFF
d_gene: -; j_gene: TRBJ2-2; len: 16; v_gene: TRBV7-8; CDR3aa: CASSLRELSNTGELFF
d_gene: -; j_gene: TRBJ2-1; len: 14; v_gene: TRBV6-5; CDR3aa: CASPGGGIHHEQFF
d_gene: TRBD1; j_gene: TRBJ1-2; len: 17; v_gene: TRBV5-6; CDR3aa: CASSLLDRGLANYGYTF
d_gene: -; j_gene: TRBJ1-3; len: 12; v_gene: TRBV7-2; CDR3aa: CASSLNGNTIYF
d_gene: TRBD1; j_gene: TRBJ2-3; len: 11; v_gene: TRBV20-1; CDR3aa: CSARTGDTQYF
d_gene: -; j_gene: TRBJ1-4; len: 15; v_gene: TRBV6-1; CDR3aa: CASSDGRLNNEKLFF
d_gene: -; j_gene: TRBJ1-2; len: 14; v_gene: TRBV3-1/TRBV3-2; CDR3aa: CASSQAGAEAGYTF
d_gene: -; j_gene: TRBJ2-2; len: 17; v_gene: TRBV9; CDR3aa: CASSVANTGVGGGELFF
d_gene: -; j_gene: TRBJ1-2; len: 12; v_gene: TRBV5-1; CDR3aa: CASSIPPGGYTF
d_gene: -; j_gene: TRBJ1-4; len: 12; v_gene: TRBV3-1/TRBV3-2; CDR3aa: CASSQENEKLFF
d_gene: TRBD1; j_gene: TRBJ2-3; len: 14; v_gene: TRBV28; CDR3aa: CATRTGTSTDTQYF
d_gene: -; j_gene: TRBJ2-3; len: 13; v_gene: TRBV7-2; CDR3aa: CASSFSSTDTQYF
d_gene: -; j_gene: TRBJ2-2; len: 16; v_gene: TRBV7-3; CDR3aa: CASSLMARGETGELFF
d_gene: -; j_gene: TRBJ2-5; len: 14; v_gene: TRBV4-2; CDR3aa: CASSQGPSRETQYF
d_gene: -; j_gene: TRBJ1-5; len: 13; v_gene: TRBV18; CDR3aa: CASSRAGGQPQHF
d_gene: -; j_gene: TRBJ2-3; len: 14; v_gene: TRBV7-8; CDR3aa: CASSFWGATDTQYF
d_gene: -; j_gene: TRBJ1-4; len: 15; v_gene: TRBV27; CDR3aa: CASSGAGTGNEKLFF
d_gene: -; j_gene: TRBJ1-6; len: 13; v_gene: TRBV2; CDR3aa: CASSEELGPPLHF
d_gene: -; j_gene: TRBJ2-5; len: 13; v_gene: TRBV2; CDR3aa: CASRGDSVKTQYF
d_gene: -; j_gene: TRBJ1-2; len: 16; v_gene: TRBV14; CDR3aa: CASSQAARFDNYGYTF
d_gene: -; j_gene: TRBJ1-5; len: 19; v_gene: TRBV12-5; CDR3aa: CASGLVPDGTHISNQPQHF
d_gene: -; j_gene: TRBJ2-5; len: 15; v_gene: TRBV6-2/TRBV6-3; CDR3aa: CASSRLEVRRETQYF
d_gene: TRBD1; j_gene: TRBJ2-4; len: 14; v_gene: TRBV5-1; CDR3aa: CASSRGQAKNIQYF
d_gene: -; j_gene: TRBJ1-1; len: 16; v_gene: TRBV3-1/TRBV3-2; CDR3aa: CASSPLRRGRDTEAFF
d_gene: -; j_gene: TRBJ1-2; len: 14; v_gene: TRBV18; CDR3aa: CASSPGQANYGYTF
d_gene: -; j_gene: TRBJ2-1; len: 15; v_gene: TRBV7-2; CDR3aa: CASSLAGTSGYEQFF
d_gene: -; j_gene: TRBJ1-5; len: 17; v_gene: TRBV28; CDR3aa: CASSSPPTVDSNQPQHF
d_gene: TRBD1; j_gene: TRBJ2-1; len: 15; v_gene: TRBV6-5; CDR3aa: CASSPDRGFNNEQFF
d_gene: -; j_gene: TRBJ1-2; len: 12; v_gene: TRBV19; CDR3aa: CASTLTGGGYTF
d_gene: -; j_gene: TRBJ1-1; len: 18; v_gene: TRBV18; CDR3aa: CASSPLELIRGFNTEAFF
d_gene: TRBD1; j_gene: TRBJ1-1; len: 15; v_gene: TRBV10-1; CDR3aa: CASSDSLTGKEEAFF
d_gene: -; j_gene: TRBJ2-2; len: 14; v_gene: TRBV7-3; CDR3aa: CASSVGLAPGELFF
d_gene: -; j_gene: TRBJ1-2; len: 15; v_gene: TRBV7-7; CDR3aa: CASSLIGQGSYGYTF
d_gene: -; j_gene: TRBJ1-1; len: 15; v_gene: TRBV5-1; CDR3aa: CASSLAGGMNTEAFF
d_gene: TRBD2; j_gene: TRBJ2-5; len: 16; v_gene: TRBV27; CDR3aa: CASKERGVVYRETQYF
d_gene: -; j_gene: TRBJ1-6; len: 14; v_gene: TRBV9; CDR3aa: CASSVLDSNSPLHF
d_gene: -; j_gene: TRBJ1-6; len: 14; v_gene: TRBV2; CDR3aa: CASGQSSYNSPLHF
d_gene: -; j_gene: TRBJ1-1; len: 12; v_gene: TRBV12-3/TRBV12-4; CDR3aa: CASSLRTTEAFF